This is a list of T cell receptor beta chains from one sample in a study of blood T cell repertoires in COVID-19. Sequencing was performed with immunoSEQ multiplex PCR; in TCRdb, only in-frame clones are kept and a portion is missing. The repertoire holds about 80,000 clones, about 85% seen once, with roughly 9% in the top ten. Sequences were obtained from peripheral blood. The receptors stem from a human donor in a cohort sampled during active COVID-19. Both conserved end residues are part of each CDR3. Fields, in order: V gene, D gene, clone size, J gene, CDR3 protein, CDR3 DNA. D genes are given only for firm matches. Clone size is stated in some rows and not others, as once, few, many or a class when expanded.

>TRBV5-6|TRBD1|NA|TRBJ1-2
CASSLRQGNYGYTF
TGTGCCAGCAGCCTAAGACAGGGAAATTATGGCTACACCTTC
>TRBV18|NA|once|TRBJ2-5
CASSPPGGFQETQYF
TGTGCCAGCTCACCACCCGGAGGTTTCCAAGAGACCCAGTACTTC
>TRBV11-2|NA|NA|TRBJ1-5
CASSKQGSNQPQHF
TGTGCCAGCAGCAAACAGGGTAGCAATCAGCCCCAGCATTTT
>TRBV11-2|TRBD2|NA|TRBJ2-7
CASSSGPMSGRPYSYEQYF
TGTGCCAGCAGCTCCGGTCCGATGAGCGGGAGGCCGTACTCCTACGAGCAGTACTTC
>TRBV5-1|TRBD2|NA|TRBJ2-1
CASSLISGRDNEQFF
TGCGCCAGCAGCTTGATTAGCGGGAGAGACAATGAGCAGTTCTTC
>TRBV18|TRBD1|NA|TRBJ1-1
CASSPTGGTEAFF
TGTGCCAGCTCACCGACAGGGGGCACTGAAGCTTTCTTT
>TRBV25-1|TRBD1|few|TRBJ1-6
CASRLAGGHSPLHF
TGTGCCAGCAGGTTAGCAGGGGGTCATTCACCCCTCCACTTT
>TRBV7-3|TRBD2|NA|TRBJ2-1
CASSLKGLASNNEQFF
TGTGCCAGCAGCTTAAAGGGACTAGCGAGCAACAATGAGCAGTTCTTC
>TRBV24-1|NA|NA|TRBJ2-5
CATSDLGPGAFQETQYF
TGTGCCACCAGTGATTTGGGGCCAGGCGCCTTCCAAGAGACCCAGTACTTC
>TRBV21-1|NA|NA|TRBJ2-7
CARIVAGEQYF
TGTGCCCGCATCGTGGCGGGGGAGCAGTACTTC
>TRBV30|NA|NA|TRBJ2-3
CAWSVTGPDTQYF
TGTGCCTGGAGTGTTACAGGCCCAGATACGCAGTATTTT
>TRBV3-1/TRBV3-2|NA|NA|TRBJ2-5
CASSQRLAVYQETQYF
TGTGCCAGCAGCCAAAGACTGGCGGTGTACCAAGAGACCCAGTACTTC
>TRBV7-2|TRBD2|NA|TRBJ2-3
CASSFDGREGDTQYF
TGTGCCAGCAGCTTCGACGGGAGGGAGGGCGATACGCAGTATTTT
>TRBV11-3|TRBD2|NA|TRBJ2-3
CASSLGSGGYTDTQYF
TGTGCCAGCAGCTTAGGTAGCGGGGGATACACAGATACGCAGTATTTT
>TRBV5-1|TRBD1|NA|TRBJ2-7
CASSSGQVPGEQYF
TGCGCCAGCAGCTCAGGACAGGTACCCGGCGAGCAGTACTTC
>TRBV5-4|NA|NA|TRBJ1-3
CASSRGGAGNTIYF
TGTGCCAGCAGCCGGGGAGGGGCCGGAAACACCATATATTTT
>TRBV18|TRBD2|NA|TRBJ2-1
CASSPGLAGGPRGNEQFF
TGTGCCAGCTCACCGGGACTAGCGGGAGGCCCCCGAGGGAATGAGCAGTTCTTC
>TRBV5-1|TRBD1|NA|TRBJ1-2
CASSSTGADYGYTF
TGCGCCAGCAGCTCGACAGGGGCGGACTATGGCTACACCTTC
>TRBV27|NA|NA|TRBJ2-7
CASSFWGESYEQYF
TGTGCCAGCAGTTTCTGGGGGGAATCCTACGAGCAGTACTTC
>TRBV5-1|NA|few|TRBJ2-6
CASSLGGASGANVLTF
TGCGCCAGCAGCTTAGGGGGGGCCTCTGGGGCCAACGTCCTGACTTTC
>TRBV6-5|TRBD1|NA|TRBJ2-1
CGTGQGAGEQFF
TGTGGCACGGGACAGGGGGCCGGTGAGCAGTTCTTC
>TRBV19|NA|NA|TRBJ2-6
CASRERVSSGANVLTF
TGTGCCAGTAGGGAACGGGTAAGCTCTGGGGCCAACGTCCTGACTTTC
>TRBV18|TRBD1|NA|TRBJ2-2
CASSPRQGMMTGELFF
TGTGCCAGCTCACCGAGACAGGGAATGATGACCGGGGAGCTGTTTTTT
>TRBV27|NA|NA|TRBJ2-7
CASSGTGNEQYF
TGTGCCAGCAGTGGTACAGGGAACGAGCAGTACTTC
>TRBV5-4|TRBD1|NA|TRBJ2-6
CASSLETGGASGANVLTF
TGTGCCAGCAGCTTGGAAACAGGGGGCGCATCTGGGGCCAACGTCCTGACTTTC
>TRBV5-1|NA|NA|TRBJ2-5
CASRAGIETQYF
TGCGCCAGCAGGGCAGGGATCGAGACCCAGTACTTC
>TRBV30|NA|NA|TRBJ1-1
CAWGGGGGAGTEAFF
TGTGCCTGGGGAGGAGGAGGGGGGGCTGGGACTGAAGCTTTCTTT
>TRBV5-6|NA|once|TRBJ2-3
CASSLAERTVTDTQYF
TGTGCCAGCAGCTTGGCGGAGCGTACGGTCACAGATACGCAGTATTTT
>TRBV12-3/TRBV12-4|NA|NA|TRBJ1-2
CASSFKAGYGYTF
TGTGCCAGCAGTTTTAAGGCGGGCTATGGCTACACCTTC
>TRBV6-1|NA|NA|TRBJ1-6
CASSESNSNNSPLHF
TGTGCCAGCAGTGAATCGAATAGTAATAATTCACCCCTCCACTTT
>TRBV29-1|TRBD1|NA|TRBJ1-2
CSVFLSQGAGGYTF
TGCAGCGTTTTTCTCTCGCAGGGGGCTGGTGGCTACACCTTC
>TRBV19|TRBD1|once|TRBJ2-5
CASSIAQGQRETQYF
TGTGCCAGTAGTATAGCACAGGGGCAGCGGGAGACCCAGTACTTC
>TRBV11-3|NA|NA|TRBJ1-6
CASRPRGNNSPLHF
TGTGCCAGCAGACCCCGGGGGAATAATTCACCCCTCCACTTT
>TRBV7-7|TRBD1|few|TRBJ2-7
CASSLAGFGRGPYEQYF
TGTGCCAGCAGCTTAGCGGGGTTTGGCAGGGGGCCATACGAGCAGTACTTC
>TRBV18|NA|NA|TRBJ2-3
CASSGETTSTDTQYF
TGTGCCAGCTCAGGAGAGACTACGAGCACAGATACGCAGTATTTT
>TRBV30|TRBD1|NA|TRBJ1-2
CAWSYGTAGYTF
TGTGCCTGGAGTTACGGGACAGCTGGCTACACCTTC
>TRBV15|NA|NA|TRBJ1-1
CATSRDPLGEGTEAFF
TGTGCCACCAGCAGAGACCCCTTAGGGGAGGGAACTGAAGCTTTCTTT
>TRBV4-1|TRBD2|NA|TRBJ2-3
CASSQAPPGLAGSTDTQYF
TGCGCCAGCAGCCAGGCACCGCCGGGACTAGCGGGGAGCACAGATACGCAGTATTTT
>TRBV5-4|TRBD1|NA|TRBJ2-7
CASSYGQGRDEQYF
TGTGCCAGCAGCTACGGACAGGGTCGCGACGAGCAGTACTTC
>TRBV7-3|NA|NA|TRBJ1-1
CASRVAARGNGTEAFF
TGTGCCAGCAGGGTCGCCGCTCGGGGGAACGGGACTGAAGCTTTCTTT
>TRBV6-6|NA|NA|TRBJ2-3
CASSPLNTQYF
TGTGCCAGCAGTCCTCTAAATACGCAGTATTTT
>TRBV19|NA|NA|TRBJ2-1
CASSTGNEQFF
TGTGCCAGTAGTACGGGGAATGAGCAGTTCTTC
>TRBV9|NA|once|TRBJ1-4
CASSAGPQEKLFF
TGTGCCAGCAGCGCAGGGCCTCAGGAAAAACTGTTTTTT
>TRBV11-3|TRBD2|NA|TRBJ2-3
CASRRAGGTDTQYF
TGTGCCAGCAGGCGAGCGGGAGGCACAGATACGCAGTATTTT
>TRBV25-1|NA|NA|TRBJ1-2
CASSLFGQYGGYTF
TGTGCCAGCAGTCTATTCGGACAGTATGGAGGCTACACCTTC
>TRBV9|NA|few|TRBJ1-1
CASSVRQNTEAFF
TGTGCCAGCAGCGTCCGACAGAACACTGAAGCTTTCTTT
>TRBV19|NA|NA|TRBJ1-5
CASKAVQLSNQPQHF
TGTGCCAGTAAAGCGGTACAGCTTAGCAATCAGCCCCAGCATTTT
>TRBV28|NA|NA|TRBJ1-5
CASGGPTGLDQPQHF
TGTGCCAGTGGGGGACCGACAGGCCTGGACCAGCCCCAGCATTTT